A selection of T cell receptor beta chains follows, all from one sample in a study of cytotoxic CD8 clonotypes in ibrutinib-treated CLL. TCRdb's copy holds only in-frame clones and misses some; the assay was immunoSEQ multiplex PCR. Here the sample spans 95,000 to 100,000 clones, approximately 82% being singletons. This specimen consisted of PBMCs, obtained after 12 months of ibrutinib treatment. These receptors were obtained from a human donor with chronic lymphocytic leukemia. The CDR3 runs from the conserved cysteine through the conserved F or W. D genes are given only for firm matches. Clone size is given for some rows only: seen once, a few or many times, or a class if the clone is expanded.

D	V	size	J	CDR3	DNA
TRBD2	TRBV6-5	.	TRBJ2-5	CASSYVSGVGETQYF	TGTGCCAGCAGTTATGTGAGCGGGGTCGGAGAGACCCAGTACTTC
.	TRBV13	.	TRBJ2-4	CASSLGGGEENIQYF	TGTGCCAGCAGCCTCGGAGGAGGAGAGGAAAACATTCAGTACTTC
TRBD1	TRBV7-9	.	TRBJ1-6	CASSSSGTGLEILHF	TGTGCCAGCAGCTCATCCGGGACAGGGTTGGAAATCCTCCACTTT
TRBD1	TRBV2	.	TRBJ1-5	CASSRDSTNQPQHF	TGTGCCAGCAGTCGGGACAGTACTAATCAGCCCCAGCATTTT
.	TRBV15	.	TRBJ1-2	CATSRVGGQDGYTF	TGTGCCACCAGCAGAGTTGGGGGTCAGGATGGCTACACCTTC
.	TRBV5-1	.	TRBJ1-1	CASSPRGLLGEAFF	TGCGCCAGCAGCCCACGGGGCCTTTTAGGTGAAGCTTTCTTT
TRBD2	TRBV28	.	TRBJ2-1	CASSPFGAGGPLDNEQFF	TGTGCCAGCAGTCCCTTTGGGGCGGGGGGCCCTCTGGACAATGAGCAGTTCTTC
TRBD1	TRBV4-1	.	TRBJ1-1	CASSQGDRGNTEAFF	TGCGCCAGCAGCCAAGGGGACAGGGGGAACACTGAAGCTTTCTTT
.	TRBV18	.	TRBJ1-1	CASSLLDKNTEAFF	TGTGCCAGCTCACTCTTGGACAAGAACACTGAAGCTTTCTTT
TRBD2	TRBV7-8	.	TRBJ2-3	CASSLAFTTSGGARDTQYF	TGTGCCAGCAGCTTAGCCTTCACGACTAGCGGGGGGGCCAGGGATACGCAGTATTTT
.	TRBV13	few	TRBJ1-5	CASSSDGDQPQHF	TGTGCCAGCAGCTCGGACGGTGATCAGCCCCAGCATTTT
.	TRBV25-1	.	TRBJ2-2	CASSEFFGTTGELFF	TGTGCCAGCAGTGAATTCTTCGGGACAACCGGGGAGCTGTTTTTT
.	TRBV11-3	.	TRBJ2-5	CASTGQTYQETQYF	TGTGCCAGCACCGGGCAGACATATCAAGAGACCCAGTACTTC
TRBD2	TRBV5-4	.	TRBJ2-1	CASSLGAGGPNEQFF	TGTGCCAGCAGCTTGGGAGCGGGGGGGCCTAATGAGCAGTTCTTC
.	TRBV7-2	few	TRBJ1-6	CASSLFTSSGVNSPLHF	TGTGCCAGCAGCTTATTTACGTCGTCAGGGGTTAATTCACCCCTCCACTTT
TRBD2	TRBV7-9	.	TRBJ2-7	CASSSLWTGGFEQYF	TGTGCCAGCAGCTCTCTGTGGACGGGGGGATTCGAGCAGTACTTC
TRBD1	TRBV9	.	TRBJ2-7	CASSVEQGREQYF	TGTGCCAGCAGCGTAGAACAGGGGCGGGAGCAGTACTTC
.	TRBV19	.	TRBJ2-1	CASTQDDNEQFF	TGTGCCAGTACCCAAGACGACAATGAGCAGTTCTTC
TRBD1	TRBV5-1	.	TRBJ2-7	CASSSQGARSYEQYF	TGCGCCAGCAGCTCCCAGGGGGCTCGGTCCTACGAGCAGTACTTC
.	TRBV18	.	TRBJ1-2	CASSPKAAYGYTF	TGTGCCAGCTCACCAAAGGCGGCCTATGGCTACACCTTC
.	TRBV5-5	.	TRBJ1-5	CASTIAGGNQPQHF	TGTGCCAGCACTATTGCCGGGGGCAATCAGCCCCAGCATTTT
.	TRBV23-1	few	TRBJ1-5	CASSQKRQPQHF	TGCGCCAGCAGTCAAAAGCGCCAGCCCCAGCATTTT
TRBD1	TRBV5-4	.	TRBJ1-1	CASSLDRQGIMNTEAFF	TGTGCCAGCAGCTTGGATCGACAGGGAATCATGAACACTGAAGCTTTCTTT
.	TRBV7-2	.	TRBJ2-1	CASRERGAQVQFF	TGTGCCAGCAGGGAGCGAGGGGCCCAGGTTCAGTTCTTC
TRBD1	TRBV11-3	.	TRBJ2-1	CASSPGTAYEQFF	TGTGCCAGCAGCCCAGGGACAGCCTATGAGCAGTTCTTC
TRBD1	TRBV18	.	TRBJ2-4	CASSSLGQGENIQYF	TGTGCCAGCTCATCACTAGGACAGGGAGAAAACATTCAGTACTTC
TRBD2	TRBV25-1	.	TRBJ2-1	CASSGTRGGANEQFF	TGTGCCAGCAGTGGCACTCGCGGGGGGGCTAATGAGCAGTTCTTC
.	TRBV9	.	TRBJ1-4	CASSVATIGTEKLFF	TGTGCCAGCAGCGTAGCTACGATAGGGACTGAAAAACTGTTTTTT
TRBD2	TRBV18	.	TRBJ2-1	CASSPLLLADNEQFF	TGTGCCAGCTCACCATTGTTACTAGCGGACAATGAGCAGTTCTTC
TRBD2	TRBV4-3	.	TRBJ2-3	CASTPGLAGEADTQYF	TGCGCCAGCACCCCGGGACTAGCGGGGGAGGCAGATACGCAGTATTTT
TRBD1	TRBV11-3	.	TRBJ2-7	CASSLYAGTGGSYEQYF	TGTGCCAGCAGCTTATATGCGGGGACAGGGGGTTCCTACGAGCAGTACTTC
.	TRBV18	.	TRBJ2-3	CASSPMADTQYF	TGTGCCAGCTCACCAATGGCTGATACGCAGTATTTT
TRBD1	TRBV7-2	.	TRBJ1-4	CASSSTGTNEKLFF	TGTGCCAGCAGCTCGACAGGGACTAATGAAAAACTGTTTTTT
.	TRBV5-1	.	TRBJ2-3	CASSLGSYRDTQYF	TGCGCCAGCAGCTTAGGGTCCTACCGCGATACGCAGTATTTT
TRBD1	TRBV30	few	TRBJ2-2	CAMGQGNTGELFF	TGTGCCATGGGACAGGGGAACACCGGGGAGCTGTTTTTT
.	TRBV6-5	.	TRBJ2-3	CASSRLHPSTDTQYF	TGTGCCAGCAGTCGACTGCATCCTAGCACAGATACGCAGTATTTT